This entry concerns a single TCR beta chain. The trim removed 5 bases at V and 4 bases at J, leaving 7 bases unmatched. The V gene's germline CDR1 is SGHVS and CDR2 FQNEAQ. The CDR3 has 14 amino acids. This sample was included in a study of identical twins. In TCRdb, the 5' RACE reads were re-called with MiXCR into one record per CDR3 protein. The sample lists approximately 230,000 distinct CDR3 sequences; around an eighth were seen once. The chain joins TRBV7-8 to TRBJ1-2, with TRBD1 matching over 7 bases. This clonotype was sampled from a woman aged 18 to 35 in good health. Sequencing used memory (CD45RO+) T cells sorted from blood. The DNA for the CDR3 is TGTGCCAGCAGCCAACAGGGACAGTTCTATGGCTACACCTTC. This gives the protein CASSQQGQFYGYTF.